This T cell receptor (beta chain) was obtained from a study of early T cells in non-severe SARS-CoV-2 infection. The study, taken as a whole, reports: Lookups in VDJdb leaned toward anti-spike CD8 responses and missed private and CD4 specificities.

Details on this clonotype: Its antigen is undetermined. The junction shows a germline mismatch at one end, possibly a read error.

This CDR3 comprises 11 residues. Germline assignment: CDR1 MNHEY and CDR2 SMNVEV (reference sequence). TCRdb called the 5' RACE reads again in MiXCR, with one record for every CDR3 protein. The profile covers some 120,000 distinct CDR3 sequences, with under 15% appearing a single time and roughly 22% taken by the ten largest. The sample was whole blood. The clonotype was recovered from an adult who was a healthcare worker with PCR-confirmed SARS-CoV-2 infection or an uninfected control (not recorded which). V usage is TRBV27 and J usage is TRBJ2-1; D ambiguous. This chain's CDR3 is CASHGFNEQFF. CDR3 DNA: TGTGCCAGCCACGGCTTTAATGAGCAGTTTTTC.